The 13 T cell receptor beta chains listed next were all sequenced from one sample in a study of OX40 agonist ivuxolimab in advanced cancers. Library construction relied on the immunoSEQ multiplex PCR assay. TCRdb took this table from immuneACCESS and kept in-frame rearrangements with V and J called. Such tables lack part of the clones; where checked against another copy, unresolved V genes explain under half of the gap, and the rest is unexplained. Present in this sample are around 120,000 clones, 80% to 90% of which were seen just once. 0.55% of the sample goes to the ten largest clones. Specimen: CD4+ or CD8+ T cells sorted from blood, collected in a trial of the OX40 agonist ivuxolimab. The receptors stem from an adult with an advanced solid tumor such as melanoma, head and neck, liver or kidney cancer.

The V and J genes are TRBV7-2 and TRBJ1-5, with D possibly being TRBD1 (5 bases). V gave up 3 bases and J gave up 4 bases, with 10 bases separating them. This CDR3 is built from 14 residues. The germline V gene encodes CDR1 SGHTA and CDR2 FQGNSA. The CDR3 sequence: CASSFTRQNQPQHF. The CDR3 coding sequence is TGTGCCAGCAGCTTCACTCGACAGAATCAGCCCCAGCATTTT.

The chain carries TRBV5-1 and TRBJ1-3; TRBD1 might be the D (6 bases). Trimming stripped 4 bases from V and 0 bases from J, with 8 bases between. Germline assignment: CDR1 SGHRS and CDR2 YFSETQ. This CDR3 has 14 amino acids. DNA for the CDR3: TGCGCCAGCAGCGTGGACAGCTCTGGAAACACCATATATTTT. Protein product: CASSVDSSGNTIYF.

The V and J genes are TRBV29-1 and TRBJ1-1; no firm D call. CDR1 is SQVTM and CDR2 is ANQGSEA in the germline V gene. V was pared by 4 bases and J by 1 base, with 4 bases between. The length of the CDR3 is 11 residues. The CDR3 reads CSVGENTEAFF. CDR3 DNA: TGCAGCGTTGGCGAGAACACTGAAGCTTTCTTT.

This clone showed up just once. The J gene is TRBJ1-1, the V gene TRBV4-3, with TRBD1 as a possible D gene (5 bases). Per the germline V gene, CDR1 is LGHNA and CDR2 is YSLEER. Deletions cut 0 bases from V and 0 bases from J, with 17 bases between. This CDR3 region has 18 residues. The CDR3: CASSQDSEGLPMNTEAFF. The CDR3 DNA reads TGCGCCAGCAGCCAAGATAGCGAGGGACTTCCTATGAACACTGAAGCTTTCTTT.

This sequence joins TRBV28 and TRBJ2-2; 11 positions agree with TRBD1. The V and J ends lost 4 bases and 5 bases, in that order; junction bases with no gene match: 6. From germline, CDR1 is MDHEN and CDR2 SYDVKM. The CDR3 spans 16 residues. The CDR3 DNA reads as TGTGCCAGCAGTTCTGGACAGGGGGCCGTTACCGGGGAGCTGTTTTTT. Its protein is CASSSGQGAVTGELFF.

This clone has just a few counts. CDR3 loop: CASSYSDQGYTF. CDR3 bases: TGTGCCAGCAGCTACTCAGACCAAGGCTACACCTTC. J is TRBJ1-2 and V is TRBV7-9; D remains unclear. The V end was cut by 4 bases, the J end by 8 bases, with 11 bases between. CDR3 length equals 12 residues. The V gene's germline CDR1 is SEHNR and CDR2 FQNEAQ (reference sequence).

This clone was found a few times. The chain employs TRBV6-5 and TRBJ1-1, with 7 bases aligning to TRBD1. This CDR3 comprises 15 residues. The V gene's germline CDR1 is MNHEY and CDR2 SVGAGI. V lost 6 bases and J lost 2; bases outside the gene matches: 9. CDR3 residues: CASRGMTGTNTEAFF. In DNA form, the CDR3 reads TGTGCCAGCAGGGGAATGACAGGGACCAACACTGAAGCTTTCTTT.

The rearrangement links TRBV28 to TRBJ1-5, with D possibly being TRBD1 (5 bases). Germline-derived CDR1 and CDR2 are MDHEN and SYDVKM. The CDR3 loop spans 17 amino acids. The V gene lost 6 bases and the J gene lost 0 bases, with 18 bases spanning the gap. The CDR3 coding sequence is TGTGCCAGCAGAAACCCGGCGGACACTTATAGCAATCAGCCCCAGCATTTT. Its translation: CASRNPADTYSNQPQHF.

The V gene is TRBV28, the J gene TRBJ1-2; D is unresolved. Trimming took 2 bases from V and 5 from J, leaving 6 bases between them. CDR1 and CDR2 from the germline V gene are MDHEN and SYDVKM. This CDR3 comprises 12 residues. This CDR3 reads CASSLIGYGYTF. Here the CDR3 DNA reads TGTGCCAGCAGTTTAATCGGGTATGGCTACACCTTC.

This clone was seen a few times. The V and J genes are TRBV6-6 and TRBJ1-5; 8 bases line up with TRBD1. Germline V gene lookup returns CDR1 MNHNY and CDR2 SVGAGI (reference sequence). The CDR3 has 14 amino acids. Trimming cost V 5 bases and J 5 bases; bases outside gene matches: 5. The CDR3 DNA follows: TGTGCCAGCAGTACCGGGACAGGAGATCAGCCCCAGCATTTT. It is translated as CASSTGTGDQPQHF.

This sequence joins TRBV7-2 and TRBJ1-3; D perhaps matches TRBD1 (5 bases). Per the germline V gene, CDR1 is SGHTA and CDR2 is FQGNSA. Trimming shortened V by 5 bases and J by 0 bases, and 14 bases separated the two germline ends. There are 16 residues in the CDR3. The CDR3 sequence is CASSQQAPSSGNTIYF. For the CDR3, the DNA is TGTGCCAGCAGCCAACAGGCTCCGAGCTCTGGAAACACCATATATTTT. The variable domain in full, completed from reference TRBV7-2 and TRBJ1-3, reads GAGVSQSPSNKVTEKGKDVELRCDPISGHTALYWYRQSLGQGLEFLIYFQGNSAPDKSGLPSDRFSAERTGGSVSTLTIQRTQQEDSAVYLCASSQQAPSSGNTIYFGEGSWLTVV.

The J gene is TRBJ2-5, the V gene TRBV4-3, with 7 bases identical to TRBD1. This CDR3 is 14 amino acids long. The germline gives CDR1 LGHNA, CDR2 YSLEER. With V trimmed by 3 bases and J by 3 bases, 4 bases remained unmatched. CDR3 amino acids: CASSHGTEEETQYF. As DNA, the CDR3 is TGCGCCAGCAGCCACGGGACAGAGGAAGAGACCCAGTACTTC.

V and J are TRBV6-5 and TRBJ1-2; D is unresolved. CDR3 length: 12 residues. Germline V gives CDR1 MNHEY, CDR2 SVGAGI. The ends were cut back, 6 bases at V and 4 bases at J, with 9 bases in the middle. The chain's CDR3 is CASSQGLYGYTF. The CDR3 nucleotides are TGTGCCAGCAGCCAAGGCCTCTATGGCTACACCTTC.